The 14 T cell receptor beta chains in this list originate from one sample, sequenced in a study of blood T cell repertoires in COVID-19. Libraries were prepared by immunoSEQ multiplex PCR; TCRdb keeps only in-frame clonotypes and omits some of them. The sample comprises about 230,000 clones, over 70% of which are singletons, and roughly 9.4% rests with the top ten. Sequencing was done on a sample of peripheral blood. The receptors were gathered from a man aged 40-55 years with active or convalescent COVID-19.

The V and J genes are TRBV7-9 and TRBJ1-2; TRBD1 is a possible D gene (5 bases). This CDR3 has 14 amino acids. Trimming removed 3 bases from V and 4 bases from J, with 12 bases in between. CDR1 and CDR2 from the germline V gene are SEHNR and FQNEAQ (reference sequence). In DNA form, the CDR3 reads TGTGCCAGCAGCTTGGAGGGACTTACCTATGGCTACACCTTC. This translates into CASSLEGLTYGYTF.

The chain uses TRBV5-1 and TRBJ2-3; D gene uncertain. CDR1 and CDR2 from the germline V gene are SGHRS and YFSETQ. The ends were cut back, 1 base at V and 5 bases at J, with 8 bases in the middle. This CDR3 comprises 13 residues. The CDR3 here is CASSLYTEDTQYF. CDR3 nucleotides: TGCGCCAGCAGCTTGTACACCGAAGATACGCAGTATTTT.

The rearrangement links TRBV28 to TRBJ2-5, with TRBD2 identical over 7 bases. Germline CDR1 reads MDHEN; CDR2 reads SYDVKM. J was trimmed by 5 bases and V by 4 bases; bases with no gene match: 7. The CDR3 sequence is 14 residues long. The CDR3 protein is CASSWSGVIETQYF. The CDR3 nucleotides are TGTGCCAGCAGTTGGAGCGGGGTAATCGAGACCCAGTACTTC.

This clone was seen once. The CDR3 sequence is CASSLDRVGGTEAFF. In DNA, the CDR3 is TGTGCCAGCAGCTTGGACAGGGTCGGAGGCACTGAAGCTTTCTTT. V usage is TRBV5-4 and J usage is TRBJ1-1, with D possibly matching TRBD1 (6 bases). Trimming cost V 0 bases and J 4 bases, with 13 bases left between them. Germline-derived CDR1 and CDR2 are SGHNT and YYREEE (reference sequence). The length of the CDR3 is 15 residues.

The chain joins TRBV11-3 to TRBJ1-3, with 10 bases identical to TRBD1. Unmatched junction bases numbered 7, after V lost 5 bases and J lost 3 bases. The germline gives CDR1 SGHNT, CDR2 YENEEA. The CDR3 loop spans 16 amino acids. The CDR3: CASSGRQGASGNTIYF. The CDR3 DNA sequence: TGTGCCAGCAGCGGTCGACAGGGGGCAAGTGGAAACACCATATATTTT.

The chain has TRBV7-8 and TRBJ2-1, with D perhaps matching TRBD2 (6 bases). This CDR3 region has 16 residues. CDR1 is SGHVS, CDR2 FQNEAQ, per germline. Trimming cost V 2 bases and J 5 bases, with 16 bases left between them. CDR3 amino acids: CASSLRPSGANNEQFF. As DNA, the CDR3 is TGTGCCAGCAGCTTACGCCCGTCGGGAGCTAACAATGAGCAGTTCTTC.

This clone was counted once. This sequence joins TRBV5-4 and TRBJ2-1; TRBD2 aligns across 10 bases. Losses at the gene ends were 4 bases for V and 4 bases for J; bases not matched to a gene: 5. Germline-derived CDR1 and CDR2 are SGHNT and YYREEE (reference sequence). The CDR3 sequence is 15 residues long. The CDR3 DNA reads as TGTGCCAGCAGCCCACGGACTAGCGGATACAATGAGCAGTTCTTC. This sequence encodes CASSPRTSGYNEQFF. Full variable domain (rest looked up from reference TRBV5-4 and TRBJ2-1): ETGVTQSPTHLIKTRGQQVTLRCSSQSGHNTVSWYQQALGQGPQFIFQYYREEENGRGNFPPRFSGLQFPNYSSELNVNALELDDSALYLCASSPRTSGYNEQFFGPGTRLTVL.

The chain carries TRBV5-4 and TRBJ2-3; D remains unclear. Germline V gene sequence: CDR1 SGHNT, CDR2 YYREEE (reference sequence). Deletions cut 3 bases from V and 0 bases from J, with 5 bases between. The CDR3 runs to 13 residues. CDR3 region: CASSSPSTDTQYF. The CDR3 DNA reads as TGTGCCAGCAGCTCCCCTAGCACAGATACGCAGTATTTT. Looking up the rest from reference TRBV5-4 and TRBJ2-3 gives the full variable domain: ETGVTQSPTHLIKTRGQQVTLRCSSQSGHNTVSWYQQALGQGPQFIFQYYREEENGRGNFPPRFSGLQFPNYSSELNVNALELDDSALYLCASSSPSTDTQYFGPGTRLTVL.

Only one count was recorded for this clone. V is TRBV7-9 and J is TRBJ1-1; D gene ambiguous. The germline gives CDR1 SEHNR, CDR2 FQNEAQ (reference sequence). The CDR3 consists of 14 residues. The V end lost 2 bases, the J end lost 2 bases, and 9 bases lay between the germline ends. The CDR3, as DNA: TGTGCCAGCAGCTTATATGAGGATAACACTGAAGCTTTCTTT. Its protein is CASSLYEDNTEAFF.

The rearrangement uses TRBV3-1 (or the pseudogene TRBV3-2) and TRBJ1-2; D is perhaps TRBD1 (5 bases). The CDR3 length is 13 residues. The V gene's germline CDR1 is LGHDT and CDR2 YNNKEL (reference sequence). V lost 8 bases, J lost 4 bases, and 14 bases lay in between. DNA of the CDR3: TGTGCCAGCTCCGGGGGGTCTGGCTATGGCTACACCTTC. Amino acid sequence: CASSGGSGYGYTF.

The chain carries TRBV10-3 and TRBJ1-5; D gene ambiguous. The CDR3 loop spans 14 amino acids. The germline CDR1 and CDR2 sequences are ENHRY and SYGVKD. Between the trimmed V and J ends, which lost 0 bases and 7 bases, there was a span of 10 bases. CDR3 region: CAISESRGDQPQHF. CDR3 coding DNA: TGTGCCATCAGTGAGTCGCGGGGTGACCAGCCCCAGCATTTT.

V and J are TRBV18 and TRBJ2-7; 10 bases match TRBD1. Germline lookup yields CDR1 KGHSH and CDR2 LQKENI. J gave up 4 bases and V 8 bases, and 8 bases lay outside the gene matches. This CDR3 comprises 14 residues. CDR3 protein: CASVRQGANYEQYF. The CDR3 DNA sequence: TGTGCCAGCGTTAGACAGGGGGCGAATTACGAGCAGTACTTC.

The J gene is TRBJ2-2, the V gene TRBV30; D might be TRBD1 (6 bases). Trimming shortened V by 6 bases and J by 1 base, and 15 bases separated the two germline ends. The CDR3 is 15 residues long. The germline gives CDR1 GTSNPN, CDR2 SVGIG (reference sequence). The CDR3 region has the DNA TGTGCCTGCCCGAGGGGGACACTGAACACCGGGGAGCTGTTTTTT. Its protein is CACPRGTLNTGELFF.

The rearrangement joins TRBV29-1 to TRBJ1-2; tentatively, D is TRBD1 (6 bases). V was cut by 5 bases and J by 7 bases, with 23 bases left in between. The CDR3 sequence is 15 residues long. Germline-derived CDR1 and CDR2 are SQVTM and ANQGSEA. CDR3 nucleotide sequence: TGCAGCGTTACCACTGGGACAACTAGGGCAGGTGGCTACACCTTC. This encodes CSVTTGTTRAGGYTF.